The clone carrying this T cell receptor beta chain was seen ten or more times. The antigen is undetermined. The time point was: newly diagnosed GD, antithyroid drugs for less than 3 months. After RNA was extracted from PBMCs, the TCR library was made from it. The authors drew approximately 8.1 milliliters of peripheral blood into EDTA tubes. The record originates from a study of regulatory T cells in long-lasting Graves disease. Study findings and constraints: TCR diversity in persistent Graves' patients was below that of newly diagnosed ones. The number of shared public clonotypes was higher in persistent patients (approximately 2,500) than new patients (966). Favored gene segments in persistent disease were TRBV28, TRBJ1-2 and TRBJ2-5.

Deletions cut 5 bases from V and 0 bases from J, with 12 bases between. Germline assignment: CDR1 PRHDT and CDR2 FYEKMQ (reference sequence). CDR3 length: 15 amino acids. Through Arm-PCR of CDR3 regions and iRepertoire HTBI primers, TCR beta libraries were built. TCRdb passed the multiplex PCR reads through MiXCR, listing each CDR3 protein once. The profile shows approximately 400,000 distinct CDR3 sequences, 15% to 18% of them singletons. The V and J genes are TRBV13 and TRBJ2-3; D remains unclear. Sample: peripheral blood mononuclear cells (PBMCs), taken at new diagnosis, from a patient treated with antithyroid drugs. This clonotype originated in a female donor with Graves disease. This chain's CDR3 is CASSPRSASTDTQYF. The CDR3 DNA follows: TGTGCCAGCAGCCCGCGATCGGCTAGCACAGATACGCAGTATTTT.